Given below is one T cell receptor beta chain in context. Its antigen is still unknown. Germline lookup yields CDR1 SEHNR and CDR2 FQNEAQ (reference sequence). The CDR3 spans 15 residues. V was clipped by 11 bases and J by 6 bases, with 26 bases between them. The data derive from a study of T cell responses to AZD1222 COVID-19 vaccine. Whole-study findings and limits: As reported, nearly half of all spike-specific TCRs target variant regions that are unmutated.

The repertoire was sequenced with immunoSEQ multiplex PCR; TCRdb's copy has only in-frame clones and lacks some. The repertoire consists of about 110,000 clones, with approximately 86% occurring once and the leading ten covering about 13%. The J gene is TRBJ2-7, the V gene TRBV7-9, with D perhaps matching TRBD2 (5 bases). The TCR originated in an adult in good health. The sequencing used peripheral blood, collected on day 0 of MenACWY control vaccination. The DNA of the CDR3 is TGTGCCTCCCCTTCGCCGGGATCCTCCCCCCTCGAGCAGTACTTC. This gives the protein CASPSPGSSPLEQYF.